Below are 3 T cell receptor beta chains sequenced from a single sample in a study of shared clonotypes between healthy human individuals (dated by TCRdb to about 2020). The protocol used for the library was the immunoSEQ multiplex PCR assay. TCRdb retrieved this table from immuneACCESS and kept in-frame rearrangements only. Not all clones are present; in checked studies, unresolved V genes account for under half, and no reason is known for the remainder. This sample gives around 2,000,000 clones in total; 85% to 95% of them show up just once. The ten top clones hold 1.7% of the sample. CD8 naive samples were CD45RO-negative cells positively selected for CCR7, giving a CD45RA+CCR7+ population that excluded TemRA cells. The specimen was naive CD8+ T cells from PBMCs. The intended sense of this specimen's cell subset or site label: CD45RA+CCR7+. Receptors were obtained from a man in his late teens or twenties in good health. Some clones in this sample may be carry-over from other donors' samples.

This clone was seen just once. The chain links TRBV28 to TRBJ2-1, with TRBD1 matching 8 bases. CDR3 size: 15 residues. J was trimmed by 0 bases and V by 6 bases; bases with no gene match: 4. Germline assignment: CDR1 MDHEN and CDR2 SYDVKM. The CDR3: CASRRTGRSYNEQFF. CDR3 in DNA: TGTGCCAGCAGACGGACAGGGCGCTCCTACAATGAGCAGTTCTTC.

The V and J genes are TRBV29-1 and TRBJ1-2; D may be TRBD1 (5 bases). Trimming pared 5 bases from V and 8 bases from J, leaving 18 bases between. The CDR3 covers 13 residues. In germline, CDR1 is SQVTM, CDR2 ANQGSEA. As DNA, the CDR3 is TGCAGCGTTCCGAACCTGGGACTCTGGGGCTACACCTTC. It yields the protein CSVPNLGLWGYTF.

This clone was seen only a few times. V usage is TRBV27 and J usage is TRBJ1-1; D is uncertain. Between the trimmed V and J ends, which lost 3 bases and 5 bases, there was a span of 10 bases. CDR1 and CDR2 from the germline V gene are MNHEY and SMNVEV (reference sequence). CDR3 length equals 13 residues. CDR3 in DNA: TGTGCCAGCAGTTTCCGGGTAGATACTGAAGCTTTCTTT. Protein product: CASSFRVDTEAFF.